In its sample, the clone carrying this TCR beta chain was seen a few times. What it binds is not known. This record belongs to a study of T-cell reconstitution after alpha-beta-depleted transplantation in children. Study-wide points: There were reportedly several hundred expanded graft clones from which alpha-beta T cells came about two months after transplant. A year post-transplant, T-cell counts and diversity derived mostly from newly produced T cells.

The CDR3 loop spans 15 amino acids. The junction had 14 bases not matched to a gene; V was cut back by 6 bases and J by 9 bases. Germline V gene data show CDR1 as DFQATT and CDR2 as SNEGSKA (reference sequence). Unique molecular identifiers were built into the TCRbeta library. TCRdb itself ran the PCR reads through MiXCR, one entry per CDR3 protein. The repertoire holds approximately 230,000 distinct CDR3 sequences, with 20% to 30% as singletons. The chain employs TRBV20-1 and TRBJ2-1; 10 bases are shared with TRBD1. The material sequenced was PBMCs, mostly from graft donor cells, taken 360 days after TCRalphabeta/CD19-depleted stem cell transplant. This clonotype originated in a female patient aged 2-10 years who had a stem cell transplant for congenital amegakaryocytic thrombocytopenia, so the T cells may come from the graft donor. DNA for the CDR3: TGCAGTGCCACCACGGGACAGGGGATAGCGGGTGAGCAGTTCTTC. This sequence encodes CSATTGQGIAGEQFF.